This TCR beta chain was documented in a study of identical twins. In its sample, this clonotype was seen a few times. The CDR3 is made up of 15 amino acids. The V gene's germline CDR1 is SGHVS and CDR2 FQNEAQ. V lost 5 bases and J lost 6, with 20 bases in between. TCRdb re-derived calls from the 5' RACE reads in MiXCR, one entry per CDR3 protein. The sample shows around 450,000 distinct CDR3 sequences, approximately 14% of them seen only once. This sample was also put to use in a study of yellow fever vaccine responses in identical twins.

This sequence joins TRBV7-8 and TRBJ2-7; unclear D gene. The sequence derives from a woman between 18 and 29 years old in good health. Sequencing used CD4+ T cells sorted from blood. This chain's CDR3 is CASSPTTNVLSEQYF. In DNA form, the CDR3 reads TGTGCCAGCAGCCCCACGACCAACGTCCTCTCCGAGCAGTACTTC. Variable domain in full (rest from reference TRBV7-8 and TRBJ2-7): GAGVSQSPRYKVAKRGQDVALRCDPISGHVSLFWYQQALGQGPEFLTYFQNEAQLDKSGLPSDRFFAERPEGSVSTLKIQRTQQEDSAVYLCASSPTTNVLSEQYFGPGTRLTVT.